This paragraph covers one TCR beta chain sequence. Its antigen is currently unknown. This entry comes from a study of T cells after yellow fever vaccination. Study-wide background: Any fraction with a low cell number was prepared using SMART-Seq v4 Ultra Low Input.

Using its own MiXCR run on the 5' RACE reads, TCRdb lists one record per CDR3 protein. This table holds a few hundred thousand distinct CDR3 sequences, 17% found once. Whole-study findings and limits: Clonotypes appearing in both CD4 and CD8 compartments existed, and their share was small. Detected again after the booster were most primary-vaccination clones, at approximately 95% CD4 and approximately 85% CD8. Contaminating bulk clonotypes could be abundant in FACS-sorted repertoires.

This CDR3 comprises 14 residues. Trimming took off 3 bases at V and 2 bases at J, with 10 bases between the two ends. The V gene's germline CDR1 is MGHRA and CDR2 YSYEKL. This chain links TRBV4-1 with TRBJ1-2; D not certain. The TCR sequence derives from a man between 18 and 35 years old who received the YFV17D yellow fever vaccine. The sample consisted of PBMCs, taken less than 6 days after the first yellow fever vaccination. The CDR3: CASSQDGINYGYTF. The DNA for the CDR3 is TGCGCCAGCAGCCAGGACGGAATCAACTATGGCTACACCTTC.